These 23 T cell receptor beta chains share one sample of origin, sequenced in a study of T-cell memory formation after mild COVID-19 (dated by TCRdb to the early 2020s). The library relied on 5' RACE. The listed sequencing device is Illumina NovaSeq 6000. TCRdb trimmed public reads at Q25 via fastp, called clones via MiXCR and kept in-frame beta chains. Under each unique CDR3 protein, matching rows form one entry showing the most common genes and DNA. Across this sample there are 140,000 or so distinct CDR3 sequences, with more than 13% seen only once. The ten largest make up 25% to 30% of the sample. Specimen: PBMCs or a T cell subset sorted from them (not recorded which). The origin of the receptors is an adult woman who had mild COVID-19 (a few samples of this study predate the infection). The sample titles of this study are shuffled in the database, so cell type and time point are left out; the donor was told from shared clones.

This clonotype was recorded a few times. The rearrangement joins TRBV6-5 to TRBJ1-1; possible D gene TRBD1, 6 bases. The CDR3 extends over 14 amino acids. Between the trimmed V and J ends, which lost 2 bases and 0 bases, there was a span of 7 bases. Germline CDR1 reads MNHEY; CDR2 reads SVGAGI. CDR3 nucleotides: TGTGCCAGCAGTTACCAGGGGATGAACACTGAAGCTTTCTTT. As protein: CASSYQGMNTEAFF.

V usage is TRBV7-6 and J usage is TRBJ2-1; 7 bases are a match to TRBD1. This CDR3 region has 13 residues. Germline CDR1 and CDR2: SGHVS and FNYEAQ. Trimming at V came to 4 bases and at J to 6 bases, leaving 3 bases not matched to a gene. DNA of the CDR3: TGTGCCAGCAGCTCTAGACAGGGCAATGAGCAGTTCTTC. Translation: CASSSRQGNEQFF.

This chain connects TRBV9 to TRBJ2-7; TRBD1 agrees at 10 bases. Per germline, CDR1 SGDLS and CDR2 YYNGEE. This CDR3 comprises 15 residues. The V gene end was trimmed by 0 bases and the J gene end by 6 bases; junction bases not matched to a gene: 6. The CDR3 sequence is CASSVGQGAVSEQYF. In DNA, the CDR3 is TGTGCCAGCAGCGTAGGACAGGGGGCCGTCTCCGAGCAGTACTTC.

V usage is TRBV15 and J usage is TRBJ2-7, with D possibly matching TRBD1 (6 bases). The V gene lost 9 bases and the J gene lost 0 bases, with 9 bases spanning the gap. The CDR3 loop spans 12 amino acids. Germline V gene lookup returns CDR1 LNHNV and CDR2 YYDKDF (reference sequence). CDR3 loop: CATQGSSYEQYF. CDR3 nucleotides: TGTGCCACTCAGGGGAGCTCCTACGAGCAGTACTTC.

This rearrangement joins TRBV18 to TRBJ2-7, with D possibly being TRBD1 (6 bases). This CDR3 is 15 amino acids long. V lost 2 bases to trimming and J lost 6 bases, with 17 bases between them. CDR1 and CDR2 (germline): KGHSH, LQKENI. CDR3 residues: CASSPDGQYPFEQYF. In nucleotides, the CDR3 is TGTGCCAGCTCACCAGATGGACAGTACCCCTTCGAGCAGTACTTC. Based on the CDR3 plus reference TRBV18 and TRBJ2-7, the full variable domain is NAGVMQNPRHLVRRRGQEARLRCSPMKGHSHVYWYRQLPEEGLKFMVYLQKENIIDESGMPKERFSAEFPKEGPSILRIQQVVRGDSAAYFCASSPDGQYPFEQYFGPGTRLTVT.

This clonotype was observed a handful of times. The chain employs TRBV20-1 and TRBJ1-1; D unresolved. V was shortened by 0 bases and J by 0 bases, with 14 bases between the two germline ends. This CDR3 is 16 amino acids long. Germline V gene sequence: CDR1 DFQATT, CDR2 SNEGSKA (reference sequence). The CDR3: CSARDLDGRMNTEAFF. CDR3 in DNA: TGCAGTGCTAGAGATCTGGACGGTAGGATGAACACTGAAGCTTTCTTT.

This clonotype was detected many times. The chain has TRBV10-3 and TRBJ2-3; D unresolved. The germline V gene has CDR1 ENHRY and CDR2 SYGVKD. V was shortened by 10 bases and J by 1 base, with 15 bases between the two germline ends. The CDR3 totals 14 residues. The CDR3 DNA follows: TGTGCCACCCGACCGGGTGCCGGCACAGATACGCAGTATTTT. It specifies CATRPGAGTDTQYF.

The chain uses TRBV4-1 and TRBJ1-5, with D maybe TRBD1 (5 bases). CDR3 size: 18 residues. Trimming took off 0 bases at V and 4 bases at J, with 19 bases between the two ends. The germline CDR1 and CDR2 sequences are MGHRA and YSYEKL. The CDR3 region is CASSQEAPAGSGNQPQHF. The CDR3 coding sequence is TGCGCCAGCAGCCAAGAAGCCCCTGCAGGGTCCGGGAATCAGCCCCAGCATTTT.

This clonotype was counted only a few times. The chain joins TRBV20-1 to TRBJ2-3, with TRBD2 identical over 11 bases. CDR1 DFQATT and CDR2 SNEGSKA come from the germline V gene (reference sequence). Trimming removed 0 bases from V and 6 bases from J; junction bases left unmatched: 5. The CDR3 has 15 amino acids. The CDR3 DNA is TGCAGTGCTAGAGATGATGGGACTAGCGGCGATACGCAGTATTTT. Residues: CSARDDGTSGDTQYF.

The rearrangement links TRBV9 to TRBJ2-6; D call uncertain. There are 16 residues in the CDR3. Looked up from germline, CDR1 is SGDLS and CDR2 is YYNGEE. Trimming pared 0 bases from V and 0 bases from J, leaving 7 bases between. The CDR3, as DNA: TGTGCCAGCAGCGTAGAACTACACTCTGGGGCCAACGTCCTGACTTTC. The encoded protein is CASSVELHSGANVLTF.

This clonotype was found a few times. The chain has TRBV5-5 and TRBJ1-2, with D unresolved. The V end lost 0 bases, the J end lost 0 bases, and 9 bases lay between the germline ends. The length of the CDR3 is 15 residues. Germline V CDR1 and CDR2: SGHKS, YYEKEE (reference sequence). CDR3 in amino acids: CASSLVSRANYGYTF. In DNA form, the CDR3 reads TGTGCCAGCAGCTTGGTGTCCCGAGCTAACTATGGCTACACCTTC. The variable domain in full, completed from reference TRBV5-5 and TRBJ1-2, reads DAGVTQSPTHLIKTRGQQVTLRCSPISGHKSVSWYQQVLGQGPQFIFQYYEKEERGRGNFPDRFSARQFPNYSSELNVNALLLGDSALYLCASSLVSRANYGYTFGSGTRLTVV.

In this sample, this clonotype turned up a few times. The genes are TRBV29-1 and TRBJ1-1, with 9 positions matching TRBD1. CDR3 length equals 13 residues. Germline V gene sequence: CDR1 SQVTM, CDR2 ANQGSEA. V lost 5 bases, J lost 3 bases, and 4 bases stayed unmatched. The CDR3 loop reads CSVPNRGHTEAFF. The CDR3, as DNA: TGCAGCGTTCCGAACAGGGGGCACACTGAAGCTTTCTTT.

The rearrangement joins TRBV12-3 or TRBV12-4 to TRBJ2-7, with TRBD2 identical over 10 bases. The trim removed 4 bases at V and 1 base at J, leaving 13 bases unmatched. This CDR3 has 18 amino acids. The CDR3 sequence is CASSSSPRSGRGSYEQYF. The CDR3, as DNA: TGTGCCAGCAGTTCTTCCCCTCGGAGCGGGAGGGGTTCCTACGAGCAGTACTTC.

This clonotype was seen at least ten times. The V and J genes are TRBV9 and TRBJ2-7; 8 positions agree with TRBD1. There are 15 residues in the CDR3. The junction had 6 bases not matched to a gene; V was cut back by 2 bases and J by 2 bases. Per the germline V gene, CDR1 is SGDLS and CDR2 is YYNGEE. CDR3 DNA sequence: TGTGCCAGCAGCGTCGCCCAGGGGGCCGCCTACGAGCAGTACTTC. Translation gives CASSVAQGAAYEQYF.

V gene TRBV5-4 combines with J gene TRBJ2-1, with TRBD1 identical over 10 bases. V shed 3 bases and J 7 bases; nucleotides not matched to a gene: 1. Germline V CDR1 and CDR2: SGHNT, YYREEE (reference sequence). The CDR3 sequence is 13 residues long. The CDR3 bases are TGTGCCAGCAGCTCGGGACAGGGGAATGAGCAGTTCTTC. Translating it yields CASSSGQGNEQFF.

V gene TRBV25-1 combines with J gene TRBJ2-7; 7 nucleotides align to TRBD2. Unmatched junction bases numbered 12, after V lost 5 bases and J lost 5 bases. Germline V gives CDR1 MGHDK, CDR2 SYGVNS. CDR3 length equals 15 residues. CDR3 DNA sequence: TGTGCCAGCAGTAGCACTAGCGTCTCGTACAACGAGCAGTACTTC. Its translation is CASSSTSVSYNEQYF.

This clonotype was counted between two and nine times. The chain joins TRBV19 to TRBJ1-3; D is uncertain. V shed 3 bases and J shed 2 bases, with 2 bases lying between them. CDR1 is LNHDA, CDR2 SQIVND, per germline (reference sequence). This CDR3 contains 12 residues. The chain's CDR3 is CASSIPGNTIYF. CDR3 DNA: TGTGCCAGTAGTATCCCTGGAAACACCATATATTTT.

The chain carries TRBV19 and TRBJ2-7, with 7 bases aligning to TRBD1. The V gene's germline CDR1 is LNHDA and CDR2 SQIVND (reference sequence). The ends lost 5 bases at V and 2 bases at J; junction bases unmatched: 9. This CDR3 region has 15 residues. The CDR3 DNA sequence: TGTGCCAGTAGTCTCGGGACAGCAGCTCCCTACGAGCAGTACTTC. Translated: CASSLGTAAPYEQYF.

The chain carries TRBV29-1 and TRBJ2-7; perhaps TRBD1 as D (5 bases). Trimming shortened V by 4 bases and J by 5 bases, and 12 bases separated the two germline ends. Germline CDR1 is SQVTM and CDR2 is ANQGSEA. The CDR3 totals 12 residues. As DNA, the CDR3 is TGCAGCGTTGGGGCATTAGGGGACGAGCAGTACTTC. Protein sequence: CSVGALGDEQYF.

This clonotype was seen only a few times. V is TRBV4-3 and J is TRBJ2-1; TRBD2 matches 8 bases. V shed 3 bases and J 8 bases; nucleotides not matched to a gene: 15. The CDR3 runs to 17 residues. Germline CDR1 is LGHNA and CDR2 is YSLEER. Here the CDR3 DNA reads TGCGCCAGCAGCCAGAGCCTAGCGGGCCTCGGGGGGCATGAGCAGTTCTTC. It translates to CASSQSLAGLGGHEQFF.

The J gene is TRBJ1-2, the V gene TRBV7-9; 7 positions match TRBD1. CDR1 is SEHNR and CDR2 is FQNEAQ in the germline V gene (reference sequence). This CDR3 comprises 15 residues. Trimming removed 11 bases from V and 0 bases from J; junction bases left unmatched: 12. The CDR3 sequence: CAGHKGGRANYGYTF. CDR3 DNA sequence: TGTGCCGGGCATAAAGGGGGCCGAGCTAACTATGGCTACACCTTC.

This clonotype has just a few counts. The chain links TRBV12-3 or TRBV12-4 to TRBJ1-2, with a weak D call TRBD1 (6 bases). The CDR3 sequence is 15 residues long. Trimming pared 7 bases from V and 6 bases from J, leaving 21 bases between. The CDR3 nucleotides are TGTGCCAGCACCCCCGCGATCGGGGGCAACGATGGCTACACCTTC. Its translation: CASTPAIGGNDGYTF.

This chain connects TRBV5-6 to TRBJ2-3, with D possibly matching TRBD1 (6 bases). This CDR3 is 18 amino acids long. CDR1 SGHDT and CDR2 YYEEEE come from the germline V gene. V lost 6 bases to trimming and J lost 0 bases, with 23 bases between them. The CDR3, as DNA: TGTGCCAGCACGCTTACCCCTGCCGGGACACCGAGCACAGATACGCAGTATTTT. Encoded protein: CASTLTPAGTPSTDTQYF.